This T cell receptor (beta chain) was recorded in a study of human T cells and chemical hapten exposure. Overall study findings and caveats: Patch test score was positively correlated with the counts of PT1 expanded TCRs.

Trimming removed 2 bases at V and 0 bases at J, with 8 bases between. This CDR3 comprises 15 residues. The germline V gene encodes CDR1 SGHTA and CDR2 FQGNSA. A single record per CDR3 protein comes from TCRdb applying MiXCR to the RACE reads. Seen here are about 56,000 distinct CDR3 sequences, about a tenth observed once, and the top ten hold 13%. On this clonotype: The antigen is undetermined.

Time point noted: patch test 1, 2 weeks after DPC sensitization. Treatment meaning: therapeutic diphenylcyclopropenone sensitization with weekly scalp DPC. Non-pregnant alopecia patients aged 18 to 70, suitable for DPC therapy. The chain carries TRBV7-2 and TRBJ1-3, with D unclear. This specimen was whole blood, taken in connection with sensitization to the hapten diphenylcyclopropenone (DPC). The receptor was derived from a woman aged 40 to 50 with alopecia areata. Some clones in this sample may be carry-over from other donors' samples. CDR3 nucleotides: TGTGCCAGCAGCTTAAACTTACTCTCTGGAAACACCATATATTTT. Translated: CASSLNLLSGNTIYF. Full variable domain (rest looked up from reference TRBV7-2 and TRBJ1-3): GAGVSQSPSNKVTEKGKDVELRCDPISGHTALYWYRQSLGQGLEFLIYFQGNSAPDKSGLPSDRFSAERTGGSVSTLTIQRTQQEDSAVYLCASSLNLLSGNTIYFGEGSWLTVV.